This T cell receptor (beta chain) is from a study of T cells in Graves' hyperthyroidism and ophthalmopathy. The CDR3 covers 14 residues. The germline CDR1 and CDR2 sequences are LNHNV and YYDKDF (reference sequence). From RNA transcripts, TCR beta CDR3 regions were amplified. A first-round RT-PCR of the TCR CDR3 used the HTBI primer set. TCRdb independently ran MiXCR on the multiplex PCR reads; one entry per CDR3 protein. In the table there are fewer than 650,000 distinct CDR3 sequences, around 15% of which are singletons. Participants, patients aged 18 to 65, had newly diagnosed hyperthyroidism with a duration under 2 months. Uncontrolled infection, other autoimmune disease, pregnancy and lactation each barred patients from inclusion. To note about this clonotype: Its antigen remains unknown.

Overall study results and limits: For ophthalmopathy, model prediction preceded onset by a median roughly 5.9 months. Most thyroid clonotypes expanded above 0.001 were also detected in blood.

The sample was blood. This sequence originates from a woman aged 40 to 50 with Graves' hyperthyroidism. The rearrangement links TRBV15 to TRBJ2-1; 10 nucleotides line up with TRBD1. The DNA of the CDR3 is TGTGCTAGCATGTCCGGGACAGGGGACAATGAGCAGTTCTTC. Translation gives CASMSGTGDNEQFF.